This entry describes one T cell receptor (beta chain). In its sample, this clonotype was seen many times. Its antigen has not been determined. One base away there is no much larger clone; base qualities are not given. TCR beta CDR3 regions were amplified from RNA transcripts for repertoire sequencing. The first round of RT-PCR was done with HTBI primers and the Qiagen OneStep RT-PCR kit, and was followed by a second round of multiplex PCR, then size selection and purification. The libraries underwent paired-end sequencing with 100 bp reads on an Illumina HiSeq2000. The study's processing was this. Reads were processed with SOAPnuke, discarding reads with adapters, uncalled bases, mean Phred below 15, or no exact constant-primer or identifier match. COPE v1.2.5 was used to merge high-quality paired reads. Each unique nucleotide sequence was treated as a clonotype, and MiTCR v1.1 was used to align the clonotypes to the IMGT TRB V, D and J references. Only V-J combinations with frequency above 0.0001 were analysed, covering about 99% of repertoires. For each V-J combination, a TCR clonal expansion and chaos score was defined as F50 clonal expansion divided by the chaos observed in the TCRdist matrix. Welch's t-statistics and random forest were used to reduce features to about 14 V-J combinations, which were fed into a naive Bayes classifier. The Morisita-Horn index was used to measure how similar the thyroid and blood repertoires were. The raw public reads went through TCRdb reprocessing: fastp at Q25, MiXCR clone calling, in-frame beta chains kept. Rows are unified per CDR3 protein, each entry keeping the most common DNA and genes. Here the V and J calls rest on TCRdb's processing, not on the authors' analysis. The sample contains around 470,000 distinct CDR3 sequences, 13% to 15% of them found a single time. The ten most abundant clones make up approximately 9.8% of the sample.

The sample is drawn from a study of Graves' ophthalmopathy and Graves' hyperthyroidism (dated by TCRdb to between 2018 and 2020). Study-level background: Peripheral blood was collected before any treatment was given, at the time of initial diagnosis. The study used TCR beta repertoire signatures to distinguish Graves' ophthalmopathy from Graves' hyperthyroidism and to predict progression to ophthalmopathy. In total, 120 to 150 blood samples were TCR-sequenced: 43 ophthalmopathy, some 75 hyperthyroidism and some 17 hyperthyroidism-to-ophthalmopathy patients. To explore V-J signatures that distinguish ophthalmopathy from hyperthyroidism, a discovery set of about a hundred patients was enrolled, made up of 40 to 45 with ophthalmopathy and 57 with stable hyperthyroidism. The independent validation cohort included about 20 hyperthyroidism patients plus 17 patients who later progressed from hyperthyroidism to ophthalmopathy. In a handful of hyperthyroidism patients, the T-cell repertoires found in thyroid tissue were compared with those found in blood. Once sampling was done, hyperthyroidism patients were given methimazole at a starting dose of 30 mg daily, while ophthalmopathy patients were given high-dose intravenous methylprednisolone. For training and testing, the 100 or so patients in the discovery cohort were randomly divided in a 7:3 ratio. Overall study outcomes, separate from this receptor: Sample size was not statistically predetermined, and group allocation was not concealed from the investigators. Most expanded thyroid clonotypes with frequency above 0.001 were also detected in blood, suggesting blood repertoires may reflect the thyroid immune response. In validation, the model predicted ophthalmopathy progression with about 71% sensitivity and around 72% specificity; some 13 predicted patients were CT-confirmed with GO in a median of around 6 months. In cross-validation, the 13-signature model distinguished ophthalmopathy from stable hyperthyroidism with just over 85% sensitivity and 81.08% specificity, while in the test set the corresponding values were about 79% and 69%.

V is reduced by 1 base and J by 13 bases, leaving a spacing of 14 bases between them. The germline V gene encodes CDR1 SGHVS and CDR2 FQNEAQ. From its cysteine to its phenylalanine, the CDR3 spans 12 amino acids. Left in the record is the CDR3 DNA by itself, 36 bases read in frame from the first base. Ophthalmopathy patients were characterized by moderately to severely active disease, a Clinical Activity Score of at least 3, a NOSPECS grade of at least 4, and a disease duration under 3 months. Anyone with other autoimmune diseases, uncontrolled infections, pregnancy or lactation was excluded from the study. Clinical symptoms, serum thyroxine, TRAb, thyroid ultrasound and orbital computed tomography formed the basis of the diagnosis. Ficoll-Paque density gradient centrifugation was used to isolate PBMCs from around 9.1 ml of fresh peripheral blood. Total RNA was extracted with Trizol reagent and quality-checked on an Agilent 2100 Bioanalyzer.

The V and J genes are TRBV7-8 and TRBJ2-7; TRBD1 is perhaps the D gene, given 5 matching bases. The sample taken for sequencing was blood. This sequence was found in a woman aged 25 to 45 with Graves' ophthalmopathy. Donor details come from another sample of the same person, matched by shared clones. This receptor carries the CDR3 CASSLGQNLLYF. The nucleotides read TGTGCCAGCAGCTTAGGACAGAACCTACTATACTTC.